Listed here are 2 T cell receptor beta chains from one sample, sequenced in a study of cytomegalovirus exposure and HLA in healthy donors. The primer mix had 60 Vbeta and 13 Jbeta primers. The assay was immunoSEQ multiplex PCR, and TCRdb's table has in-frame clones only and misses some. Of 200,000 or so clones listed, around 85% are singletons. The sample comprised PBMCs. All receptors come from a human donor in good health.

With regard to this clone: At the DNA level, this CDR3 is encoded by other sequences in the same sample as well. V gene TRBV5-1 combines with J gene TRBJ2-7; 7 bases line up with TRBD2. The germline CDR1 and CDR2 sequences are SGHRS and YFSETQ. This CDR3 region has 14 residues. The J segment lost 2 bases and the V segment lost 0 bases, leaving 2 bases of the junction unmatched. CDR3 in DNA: TGCGCCAGCAGCTTGGATAGCGGGCCCTACGAGCAGTACTTC. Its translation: CASSLDSGPYEQYF.

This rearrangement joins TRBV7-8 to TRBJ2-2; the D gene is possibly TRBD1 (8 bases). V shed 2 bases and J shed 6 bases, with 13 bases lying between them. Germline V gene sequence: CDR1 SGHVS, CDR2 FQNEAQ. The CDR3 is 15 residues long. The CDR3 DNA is TGTGCCAGCAGCTTAACAGCGGGACAGGCCGGGGAGCTGTTTTTT. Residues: CASSLTAGQAGELFF.